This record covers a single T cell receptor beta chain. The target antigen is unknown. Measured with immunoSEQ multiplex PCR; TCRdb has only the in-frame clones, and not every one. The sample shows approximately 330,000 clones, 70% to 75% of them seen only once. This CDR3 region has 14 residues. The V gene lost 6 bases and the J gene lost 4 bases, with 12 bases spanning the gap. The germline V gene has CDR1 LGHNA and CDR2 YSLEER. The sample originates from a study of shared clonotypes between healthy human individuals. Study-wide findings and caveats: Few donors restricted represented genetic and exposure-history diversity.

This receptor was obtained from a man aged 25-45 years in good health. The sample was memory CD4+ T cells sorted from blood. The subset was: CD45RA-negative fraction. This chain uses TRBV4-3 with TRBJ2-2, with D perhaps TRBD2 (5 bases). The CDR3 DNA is TGCGCCAGCAGAGGGCTAGCTTTCACCGGGGAGCTGTTTTTT. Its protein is CASRGLAFTGELFF.